Described below is a single T cell receptor (beta chain) sequence and its context. CDR1 SEHNR and CDR2 FQNEAQ come from the germline V gene (reference sequence). The CDR3 consists of 15 residues. The J segment lost 2 bases and the V segment lost 1 base, leaving 3 bases of the junction unmatched. These data belong to a study of blood T cell repertoires in COVID-19. Only in-frame clones appear in the TCRdb table, and some are missing; sequencing was by immunoSEQ multiplex PCR. The profile shows about 100,000 clones, approximately 86% of them singletons. The rearrangement links TRBV7-9 to TRBJ2-3; TRBD1 matches 7 bases. The receptor was derived from an elderly man with acute or convalescent COVID-19. Sequenced material: peripheral blood. CDR3 nucleotides: TGTGCCAGCAGCTTAGGGCAGGGGGACACAGATACGCAGTATTTT. It is translated as CASSLGQGDTDTQYF.